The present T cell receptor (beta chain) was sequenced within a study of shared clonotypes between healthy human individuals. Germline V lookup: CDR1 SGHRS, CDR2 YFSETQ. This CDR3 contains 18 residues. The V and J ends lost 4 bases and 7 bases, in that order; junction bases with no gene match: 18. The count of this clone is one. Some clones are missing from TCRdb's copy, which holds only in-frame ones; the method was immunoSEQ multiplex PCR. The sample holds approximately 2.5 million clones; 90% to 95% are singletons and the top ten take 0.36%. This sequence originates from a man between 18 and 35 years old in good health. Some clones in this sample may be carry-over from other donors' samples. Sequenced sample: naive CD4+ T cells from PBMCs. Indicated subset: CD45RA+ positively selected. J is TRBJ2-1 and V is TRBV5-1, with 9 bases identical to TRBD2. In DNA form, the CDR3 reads TGCGCCAGCAGCGCCAACCCACAGCGGGAGGCCCGGGGGAATGAGCAGTTCTTC. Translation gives CASSANPQREARGNEQFF.